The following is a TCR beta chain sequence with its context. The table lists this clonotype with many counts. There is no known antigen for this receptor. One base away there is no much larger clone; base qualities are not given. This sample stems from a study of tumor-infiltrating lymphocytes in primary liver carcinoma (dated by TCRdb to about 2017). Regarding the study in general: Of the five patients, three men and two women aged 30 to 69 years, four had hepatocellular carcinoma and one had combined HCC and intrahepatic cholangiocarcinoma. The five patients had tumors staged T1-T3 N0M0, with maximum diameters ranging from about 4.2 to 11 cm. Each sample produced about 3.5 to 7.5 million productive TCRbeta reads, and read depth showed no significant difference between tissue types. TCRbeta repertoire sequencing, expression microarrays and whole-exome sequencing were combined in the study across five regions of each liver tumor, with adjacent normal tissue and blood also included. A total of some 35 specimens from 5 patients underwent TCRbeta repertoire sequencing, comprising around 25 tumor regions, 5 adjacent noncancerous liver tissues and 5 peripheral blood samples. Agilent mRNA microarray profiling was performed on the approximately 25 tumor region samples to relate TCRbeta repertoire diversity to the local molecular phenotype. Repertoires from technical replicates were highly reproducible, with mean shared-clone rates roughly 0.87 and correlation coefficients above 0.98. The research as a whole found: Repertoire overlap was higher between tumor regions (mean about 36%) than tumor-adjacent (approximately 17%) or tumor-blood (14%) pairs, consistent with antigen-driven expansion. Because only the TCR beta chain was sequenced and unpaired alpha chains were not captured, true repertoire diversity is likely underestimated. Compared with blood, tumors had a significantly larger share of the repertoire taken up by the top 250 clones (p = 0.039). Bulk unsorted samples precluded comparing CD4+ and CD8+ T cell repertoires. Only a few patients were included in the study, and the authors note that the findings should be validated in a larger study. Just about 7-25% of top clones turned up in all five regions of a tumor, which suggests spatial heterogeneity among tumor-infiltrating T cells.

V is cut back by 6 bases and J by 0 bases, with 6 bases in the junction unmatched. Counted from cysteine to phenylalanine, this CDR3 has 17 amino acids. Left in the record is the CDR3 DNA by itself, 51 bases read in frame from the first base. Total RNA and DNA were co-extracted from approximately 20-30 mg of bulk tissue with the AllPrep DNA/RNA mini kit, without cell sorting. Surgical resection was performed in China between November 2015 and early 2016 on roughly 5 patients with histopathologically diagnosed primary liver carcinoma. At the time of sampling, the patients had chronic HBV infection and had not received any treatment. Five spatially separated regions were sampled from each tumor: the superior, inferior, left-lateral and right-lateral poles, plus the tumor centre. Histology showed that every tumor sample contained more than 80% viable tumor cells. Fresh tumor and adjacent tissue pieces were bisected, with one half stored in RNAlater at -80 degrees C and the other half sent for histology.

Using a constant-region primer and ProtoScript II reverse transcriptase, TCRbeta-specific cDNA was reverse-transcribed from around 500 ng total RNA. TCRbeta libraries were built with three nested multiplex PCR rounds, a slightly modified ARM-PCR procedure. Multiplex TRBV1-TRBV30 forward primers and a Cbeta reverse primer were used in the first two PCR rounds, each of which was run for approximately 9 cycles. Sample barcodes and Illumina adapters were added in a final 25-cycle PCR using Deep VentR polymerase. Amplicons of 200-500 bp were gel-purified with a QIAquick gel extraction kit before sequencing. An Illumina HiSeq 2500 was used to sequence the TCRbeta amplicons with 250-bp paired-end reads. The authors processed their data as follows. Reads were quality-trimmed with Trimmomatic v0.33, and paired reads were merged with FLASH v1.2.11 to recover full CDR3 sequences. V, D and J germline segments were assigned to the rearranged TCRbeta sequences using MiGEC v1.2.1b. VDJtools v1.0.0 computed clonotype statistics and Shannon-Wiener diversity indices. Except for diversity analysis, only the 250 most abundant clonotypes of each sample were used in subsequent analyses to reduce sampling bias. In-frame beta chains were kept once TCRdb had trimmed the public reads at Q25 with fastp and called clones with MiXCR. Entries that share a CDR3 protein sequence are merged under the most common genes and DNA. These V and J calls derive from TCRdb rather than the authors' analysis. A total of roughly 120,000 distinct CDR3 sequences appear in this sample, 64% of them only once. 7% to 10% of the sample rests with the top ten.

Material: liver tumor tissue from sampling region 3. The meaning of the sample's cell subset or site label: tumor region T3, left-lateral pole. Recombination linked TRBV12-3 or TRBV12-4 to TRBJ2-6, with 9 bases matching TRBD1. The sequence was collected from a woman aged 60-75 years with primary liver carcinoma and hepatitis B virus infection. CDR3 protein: CASSPGQGLSGANVLTF. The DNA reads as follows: TGTGCCAGCAGCCCGGGACAGGGCCTCTCTGGGGCCAACGTCCTGACTTTC.